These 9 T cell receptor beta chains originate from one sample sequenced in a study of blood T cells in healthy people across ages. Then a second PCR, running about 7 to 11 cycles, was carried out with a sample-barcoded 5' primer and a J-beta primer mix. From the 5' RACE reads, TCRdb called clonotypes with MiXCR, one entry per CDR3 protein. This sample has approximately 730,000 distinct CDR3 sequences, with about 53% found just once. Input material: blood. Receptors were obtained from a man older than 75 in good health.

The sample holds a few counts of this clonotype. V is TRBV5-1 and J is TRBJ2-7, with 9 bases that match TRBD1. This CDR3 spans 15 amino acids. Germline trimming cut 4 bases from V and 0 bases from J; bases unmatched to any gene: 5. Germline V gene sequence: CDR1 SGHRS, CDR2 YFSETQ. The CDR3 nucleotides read TGCGCCAGCAGCCCGGGACAGGGAGTCTCCTACGAGCAGTACTTC. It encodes CASSPGQGVSYEQYF.

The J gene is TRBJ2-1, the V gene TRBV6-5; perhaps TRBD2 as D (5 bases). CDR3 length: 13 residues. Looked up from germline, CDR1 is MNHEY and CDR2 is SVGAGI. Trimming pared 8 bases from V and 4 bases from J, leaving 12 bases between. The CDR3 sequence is CASESPGYNEQFF. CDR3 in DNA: TGTGCCAGCGAGAGTCCGGGGTACAATGAGCAGTTCTTC.

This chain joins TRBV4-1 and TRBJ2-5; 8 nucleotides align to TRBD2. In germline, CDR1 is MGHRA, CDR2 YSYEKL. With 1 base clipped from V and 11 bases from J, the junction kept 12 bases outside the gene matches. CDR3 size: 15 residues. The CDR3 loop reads CASSQVIAGRQEQYF. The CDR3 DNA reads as TGCGCCAGCAGCCAAGTGATAGCGGGAAGGCAAGAGCAGTACTTC.

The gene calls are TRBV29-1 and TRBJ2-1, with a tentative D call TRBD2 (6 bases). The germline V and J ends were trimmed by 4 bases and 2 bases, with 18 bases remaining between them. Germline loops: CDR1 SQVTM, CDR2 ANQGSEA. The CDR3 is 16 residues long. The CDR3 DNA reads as TGCAGCGTTGTGCTGTCTAGCGTCTTCGCCTACAATGAGCAGTTCTTC. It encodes CSVVLSSVFAYNEQFF.

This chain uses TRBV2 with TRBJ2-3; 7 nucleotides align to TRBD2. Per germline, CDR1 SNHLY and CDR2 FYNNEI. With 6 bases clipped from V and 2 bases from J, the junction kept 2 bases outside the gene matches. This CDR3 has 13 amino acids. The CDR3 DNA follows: TGTGCCAGCAGGAGGGACTACACAGATACGCAGTATTTT. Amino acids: CASRRDYTDTQYF.

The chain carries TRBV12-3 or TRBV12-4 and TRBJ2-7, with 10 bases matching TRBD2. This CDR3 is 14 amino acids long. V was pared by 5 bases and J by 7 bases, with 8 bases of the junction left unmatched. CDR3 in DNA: TGTGCCAGCAGTCCAGCGGGAGGGACGGGGGAGCAGTACTTC. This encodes CASSPAGGTGEQYF.

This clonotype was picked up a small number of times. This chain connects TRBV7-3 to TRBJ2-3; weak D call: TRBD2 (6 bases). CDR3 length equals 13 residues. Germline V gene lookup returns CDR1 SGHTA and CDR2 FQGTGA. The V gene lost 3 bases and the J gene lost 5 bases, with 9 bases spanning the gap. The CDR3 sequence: CASSLNSGDTQYF. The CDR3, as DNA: TGTGCCAGCAGCTTGAATAGCGGAGATACGCAGTATTTT.

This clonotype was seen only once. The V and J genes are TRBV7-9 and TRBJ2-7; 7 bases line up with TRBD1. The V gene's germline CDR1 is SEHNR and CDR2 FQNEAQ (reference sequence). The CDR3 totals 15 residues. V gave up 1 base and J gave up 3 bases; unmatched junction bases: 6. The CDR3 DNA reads TGTGCCAGCAGCTTAGTTGGCCCAGGGGGCTACGAGCAGTACTTC. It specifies CASSLVGPGGYEQYF.

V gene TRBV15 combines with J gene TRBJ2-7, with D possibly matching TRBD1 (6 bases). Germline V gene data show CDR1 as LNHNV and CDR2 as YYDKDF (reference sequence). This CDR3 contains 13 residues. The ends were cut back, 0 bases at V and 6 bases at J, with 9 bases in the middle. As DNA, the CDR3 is TGTGCCACCAGCAGAGACAGGGGTACCGAGCAGTACTTC. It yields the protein CATSRDRGTEQYF.